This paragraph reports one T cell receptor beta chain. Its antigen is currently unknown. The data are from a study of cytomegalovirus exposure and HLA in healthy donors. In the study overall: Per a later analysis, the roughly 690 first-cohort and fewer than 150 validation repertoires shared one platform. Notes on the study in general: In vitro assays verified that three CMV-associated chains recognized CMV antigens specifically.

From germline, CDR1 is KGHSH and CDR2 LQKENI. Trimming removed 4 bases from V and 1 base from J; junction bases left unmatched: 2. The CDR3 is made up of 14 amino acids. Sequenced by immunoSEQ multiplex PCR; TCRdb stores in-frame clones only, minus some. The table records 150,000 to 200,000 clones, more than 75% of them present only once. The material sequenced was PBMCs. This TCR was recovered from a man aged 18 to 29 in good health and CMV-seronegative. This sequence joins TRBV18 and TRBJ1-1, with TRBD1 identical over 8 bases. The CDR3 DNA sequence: TGTGCCAGCTCACAACAGGGGGAGAACACTGAAGCTTTCTTT. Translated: CASSQQGENTEAFF.